The present T cell receptor (beta chain) was sequenced within a study of CXCR3-negative and CXCR3-positive naive CD8 T cells. Study results and limitations: Naive CXCR3-negative cells resembled naive CXCR3-positive cells in TRBV-TRBJ usage; memory cells differed. Hydrophobicity of TRB CDR3s was greater in CXCR3-positive naive cells than in CXCR3-negative naive cells.

A note on this clonotype: Its specificity is unknown.

The CDR3 has 14 residues. Germline CDR1 and CDR2: SQVTM and ANQGSEA. cDNA libraries for TRB were generated by 5' RACE incorporating UMI labels. One entry per CDR3 protein, without DNA, is what TCRdb gives after re-calling the 5' RACE reads. This sample's table has about 98,000 distinct CDR3 sequences. The sequence came from a human donor in good health. Some clones in this sample may be carry-over from other donors' samples. The specimen was naive CXCR3+ CD8+ T cells from blood. Subset specified: CD45RO-CCR7+CD27+CD95- naive CD8+ T cells expressing CXCR3 (TNR3+). This rearrangement joins TRBV29-1 to TRBJ2-7; TCRdb calls TRBD2, which cannot be checked without DNA. This CDR3 reads CSVRGGSRPYEQYF.